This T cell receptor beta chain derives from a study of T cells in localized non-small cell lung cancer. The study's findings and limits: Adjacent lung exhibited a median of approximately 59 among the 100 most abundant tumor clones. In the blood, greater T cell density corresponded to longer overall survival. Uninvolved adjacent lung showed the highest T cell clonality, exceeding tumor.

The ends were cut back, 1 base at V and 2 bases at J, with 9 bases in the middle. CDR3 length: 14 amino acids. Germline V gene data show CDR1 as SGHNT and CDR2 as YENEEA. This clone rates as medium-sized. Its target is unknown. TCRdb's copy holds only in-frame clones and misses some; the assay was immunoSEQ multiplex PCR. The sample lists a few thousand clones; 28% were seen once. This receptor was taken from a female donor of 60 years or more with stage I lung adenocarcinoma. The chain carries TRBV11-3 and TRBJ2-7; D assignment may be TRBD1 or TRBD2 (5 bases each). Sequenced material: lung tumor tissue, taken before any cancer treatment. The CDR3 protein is CASSLGDRAYEQYV. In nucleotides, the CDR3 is TGTGCCAGCAGCTTAGGGGACCGGGCCTACGAGCAGTACGTC.